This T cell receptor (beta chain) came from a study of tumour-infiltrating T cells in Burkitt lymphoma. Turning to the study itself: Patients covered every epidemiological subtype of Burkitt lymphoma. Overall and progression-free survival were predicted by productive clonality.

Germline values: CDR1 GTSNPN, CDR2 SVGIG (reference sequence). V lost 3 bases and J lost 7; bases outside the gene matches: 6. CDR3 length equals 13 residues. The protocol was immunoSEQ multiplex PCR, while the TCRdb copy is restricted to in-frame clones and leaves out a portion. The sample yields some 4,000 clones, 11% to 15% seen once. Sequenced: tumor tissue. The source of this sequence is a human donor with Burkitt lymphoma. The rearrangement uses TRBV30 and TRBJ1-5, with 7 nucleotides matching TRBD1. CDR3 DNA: TGTGCCTGGAGCCATACAGGGGACCAGCCCCAGCATTTT. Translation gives CAWSHTGDQPQHF.